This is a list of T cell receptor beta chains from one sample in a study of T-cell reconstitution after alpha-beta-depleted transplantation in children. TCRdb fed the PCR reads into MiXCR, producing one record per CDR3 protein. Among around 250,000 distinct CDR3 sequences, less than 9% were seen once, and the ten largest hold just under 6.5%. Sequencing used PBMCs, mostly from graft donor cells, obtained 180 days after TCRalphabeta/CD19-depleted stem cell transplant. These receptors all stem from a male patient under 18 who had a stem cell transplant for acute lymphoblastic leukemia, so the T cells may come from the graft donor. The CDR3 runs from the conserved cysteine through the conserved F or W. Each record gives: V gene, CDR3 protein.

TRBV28	CASSLYRGGTDTQYF
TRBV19	CASSLGGHSYEQYF
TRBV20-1	CSASRGTPGRNEQFF
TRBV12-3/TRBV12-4	CAISSLTSTDTQYF
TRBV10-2	CASSLSTGLKVGEAFF
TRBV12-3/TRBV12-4	CASSSDSMNTEAFF
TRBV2	CASLDRTYHNEQFF
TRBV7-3	CASSLTGAKDTQYF
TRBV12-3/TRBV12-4	CASSLDRVRNTEAFF
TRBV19	CASSIGGAGEAFF
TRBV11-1	CASSLRPLLLGELFF
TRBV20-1	CSARRAGSQETQYF
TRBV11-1	CASSLSGPPRENEKLFF
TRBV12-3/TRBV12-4	CASSFGRAAFF
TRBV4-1	CASSQGTGPDTQYF
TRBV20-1	CSASTGTPGETQYF
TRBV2	CASSETGSPYNEQFF
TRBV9	CASSAGNGKKLFF
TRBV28	CASSLPSTGTRPQHF
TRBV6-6	CASSYSSEQFF
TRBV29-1	CSVITGNREQFF
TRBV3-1	CASSQTAGVSYNEQFF
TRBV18	CASSPRTDPNTEAFF
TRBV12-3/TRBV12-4	CASSSRDRGETQYF
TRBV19	CATRASAGPGYGYTF
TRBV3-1	CASCLSGTRYYEQYF
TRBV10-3	CAISASGGASSYNEQFF
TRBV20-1	CSARQAGRGDTQYF
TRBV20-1	CSAPGQATNEKLFF
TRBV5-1	CASSFGSPLSSYNEQFF
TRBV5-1	CASRSGLVEKLFF
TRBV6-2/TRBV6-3	CASSYSSGYQPQHF
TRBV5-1	CASSSNRDTQYF
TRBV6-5	CASSSYRVSYEQYF
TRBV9	CASSVPGLAGGTITNEQFF